What follows describes a single T cell receptor (beta chain). The sample is drawn from a study of blood T cell repertoires in COVID-19. Study background: Both acute and convalescent COVID-19 samples were obtained from the United States, Italy and Spain.

V was clipped by 4 bases and J by 8 bases, with 17 bases between them. CDR1 GTSNPN and CDR2 SVGIG come from the germline V gene (reference sequence). The CDR3 covers 13 residues. Generated by immunoSEQ multiplex PCR, the TCRdb table keeps only in-frame clones and is missing some. The table lists hundreds of thousands of clones, approximately 90% of them singletons. The source is a woman aged 55-70 years in a cohort exposed to, infected with or recovered from COVID-19 (not recorded which). Sequencing was done on a sample of PBMCs or T cells enriched from blood (not recorded which). The rearrangement joins TRBV30 to TRBJ1-2; D perhaps matches TRBD1 (6 bases). The CDR3 DNA is TGTGCCTGGACAGGGGCTTTACCAAGAGGCTACACCTTC. Translating gives CAWTGALPRGYTF.